The clone carrying this TCR beta chain has a single count. No antigen is known for it. TCRdb keeps only in-frame clones here, not all; method: immunoSEQ multiplex PCR. The sample consists of around 130,000 clones, about 92% of them appearing once. The data derive from a study of graft-versus-host responses after intestinal transplantation. Study at large: Recipients obtained multivisceral, liver-intestinal, or isolated intestinal transplants. After anti-thymocyte globulin induction, recipients took tacrolimus and steroids for around 3 years.

Trimming stripped 1 base from V and 5 bases from J, with 11 bases between. CDR1 SNHLY and CDR2 FYNNEI come from the germline V gene. This CDR3 is built from 15 residues. The origin of this receptor is a human donor who received an intestinal transplant. The sample here was unstimulated CD4+ T cells sorted from spleen or lymph node cells, taken before intestinal transplant. This sequence joins TRBV2 and TRBJ1-4; D is possibly TRBD1 (5 bases). Here the CDR3 DNA reads TGTGCCAGCAGTGAAGGGGGGGTAGGGAATGAAAAACTGTTTTTT. Amino acid sequence: CASSEGGVGNEKLFF.